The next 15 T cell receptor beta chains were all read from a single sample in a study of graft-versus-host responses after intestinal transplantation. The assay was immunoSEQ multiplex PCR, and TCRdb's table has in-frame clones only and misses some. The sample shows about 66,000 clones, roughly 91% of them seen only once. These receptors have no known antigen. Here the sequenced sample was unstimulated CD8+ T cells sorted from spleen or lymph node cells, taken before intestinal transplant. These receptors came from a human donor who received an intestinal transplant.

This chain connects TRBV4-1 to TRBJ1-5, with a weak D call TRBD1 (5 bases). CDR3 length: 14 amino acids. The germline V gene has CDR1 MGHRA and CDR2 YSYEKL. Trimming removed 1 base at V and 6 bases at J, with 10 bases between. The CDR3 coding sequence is TGCGCCAGCAGCCAAGTGGGGGAGGGTCAGCCCCAGCATTTT. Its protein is CASSQVGEGQPQHF.

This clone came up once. The CDR3 nucleotides are TGCGCCAGCAGTGACCCCGGGGGTGGCAGGGACAATGAGCAGTTCTTC. Amino acids: CASSDPGGGRDNEQFF. The V call is TRBV10-1, the J call TRBJ2-1; tentatively, D is TRBD2 (6 bases). The ends were cut back, 3 bases at V and 5 bases at J, with 17 bases in the middle. Germline assignment: CDR1 WNHNN and CDR2 SYGVQD (reference sequence). The CDR3 extends over 16 amino acids.

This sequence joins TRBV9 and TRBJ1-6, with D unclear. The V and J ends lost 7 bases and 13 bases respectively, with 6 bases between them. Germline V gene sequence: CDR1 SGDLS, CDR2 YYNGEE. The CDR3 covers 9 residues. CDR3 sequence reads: CASPRPLHF. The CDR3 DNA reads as TGTGCCAGCCCCCGGCCCCTCCACTTT.

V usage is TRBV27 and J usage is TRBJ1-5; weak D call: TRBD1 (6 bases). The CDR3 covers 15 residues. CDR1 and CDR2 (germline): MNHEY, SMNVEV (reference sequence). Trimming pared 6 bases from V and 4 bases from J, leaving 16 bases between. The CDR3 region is CASSPTGFGNQPQHF. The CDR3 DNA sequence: TGTGCCAGCAGCCCCACAGGGTTTGGGAATCAGCCCCAGCATTTT.

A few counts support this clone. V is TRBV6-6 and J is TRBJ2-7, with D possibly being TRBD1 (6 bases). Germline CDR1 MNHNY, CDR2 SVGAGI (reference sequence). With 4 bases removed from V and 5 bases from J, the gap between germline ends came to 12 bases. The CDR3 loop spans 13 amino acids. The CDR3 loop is CASSSTGWHEQYF. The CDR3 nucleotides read TGTGCCAGCAGTTCCACAGGGTGGCACGAGCAGTACTTC.

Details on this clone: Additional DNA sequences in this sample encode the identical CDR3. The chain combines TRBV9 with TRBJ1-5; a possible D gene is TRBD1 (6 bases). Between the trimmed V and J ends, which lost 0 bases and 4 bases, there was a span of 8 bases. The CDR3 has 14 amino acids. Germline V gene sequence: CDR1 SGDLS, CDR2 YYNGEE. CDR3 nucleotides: TGTGCCAGCAGCGTAGGAACAGGGAATCAGCCCCAGCATTTT. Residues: CASSVGTGNQPQHF.

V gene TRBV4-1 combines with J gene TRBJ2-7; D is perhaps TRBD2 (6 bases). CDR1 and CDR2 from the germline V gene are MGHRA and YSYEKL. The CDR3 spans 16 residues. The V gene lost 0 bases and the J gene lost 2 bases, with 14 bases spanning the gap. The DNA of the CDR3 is TGCGCCAGCAGCCAAGACCCACTAGCCCAAACCTACGAGCAGTACTTC. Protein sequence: CASSQDPLAQTYEQYF.

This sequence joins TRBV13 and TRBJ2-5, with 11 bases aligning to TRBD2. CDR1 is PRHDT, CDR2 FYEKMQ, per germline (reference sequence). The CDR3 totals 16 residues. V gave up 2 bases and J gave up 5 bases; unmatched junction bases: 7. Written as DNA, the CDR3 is TGTGCCAGCAGCTTATCGGATAGCGGGGGGGCGGAGACCCAGTACTTC. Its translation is CASSLSDSGGAETQYF.

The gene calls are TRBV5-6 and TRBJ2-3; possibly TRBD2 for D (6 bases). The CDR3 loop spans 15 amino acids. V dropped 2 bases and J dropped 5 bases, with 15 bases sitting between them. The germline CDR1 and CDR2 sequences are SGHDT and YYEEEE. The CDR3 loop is CASSLGGDLGDTQYF. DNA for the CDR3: TGTGCCAGCAGCTTAGGAGGGGACCTTGGAGATACGCAGTATTTT.

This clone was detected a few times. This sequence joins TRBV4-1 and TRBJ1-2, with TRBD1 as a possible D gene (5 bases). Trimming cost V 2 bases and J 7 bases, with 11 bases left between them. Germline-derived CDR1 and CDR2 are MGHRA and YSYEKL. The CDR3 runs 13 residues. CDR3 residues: CASSQSGIGGYTF. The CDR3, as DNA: TGCGCCAGCAGCCAATCAGGGATTGGTGGCTACACCTTC.

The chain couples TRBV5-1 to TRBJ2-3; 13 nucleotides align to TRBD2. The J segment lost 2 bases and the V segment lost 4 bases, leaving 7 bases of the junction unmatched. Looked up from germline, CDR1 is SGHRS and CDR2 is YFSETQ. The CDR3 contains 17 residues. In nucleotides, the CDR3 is TGCGCCAGCAGCCTACGGACTAGCGGGGGCCTCACAGATACGCAGTATTTT. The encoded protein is CASSLRTSGGLTDTQYF.

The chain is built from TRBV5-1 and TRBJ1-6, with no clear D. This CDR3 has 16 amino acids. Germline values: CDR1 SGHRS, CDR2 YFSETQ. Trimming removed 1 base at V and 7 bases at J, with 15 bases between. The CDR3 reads CASSLREGGWNSPLHF. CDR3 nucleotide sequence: TGCGCCAGCAGCTTGCGTGAGGGTGGGTGGAATTCACCCCTCCACTTT.

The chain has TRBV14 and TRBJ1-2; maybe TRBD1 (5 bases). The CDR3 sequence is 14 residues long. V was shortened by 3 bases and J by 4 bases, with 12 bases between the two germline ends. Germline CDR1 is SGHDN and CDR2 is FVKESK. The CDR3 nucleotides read TGTGCCAGCAGCCACAGGGATTCCCTCTATGGCTACACCTTC. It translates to CASSHRDSLYGYTF.

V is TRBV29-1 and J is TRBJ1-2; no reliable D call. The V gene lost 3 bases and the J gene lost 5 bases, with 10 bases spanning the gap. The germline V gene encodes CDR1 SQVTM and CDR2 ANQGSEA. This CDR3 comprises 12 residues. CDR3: CSVDVGRYGYTF. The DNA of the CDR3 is TGCAGCGTTGATGTGGGGAGGTATGGCTACACCTTC.

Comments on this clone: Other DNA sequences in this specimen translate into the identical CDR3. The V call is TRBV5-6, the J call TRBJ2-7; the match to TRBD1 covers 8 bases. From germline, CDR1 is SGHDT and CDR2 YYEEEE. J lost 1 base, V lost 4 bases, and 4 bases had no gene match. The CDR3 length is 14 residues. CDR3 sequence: CASSPGTGSYEQYF. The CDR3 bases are TGTGCCAGCAGCCCAGGGACAGGTTCCTACGAGCAGTACTTC.